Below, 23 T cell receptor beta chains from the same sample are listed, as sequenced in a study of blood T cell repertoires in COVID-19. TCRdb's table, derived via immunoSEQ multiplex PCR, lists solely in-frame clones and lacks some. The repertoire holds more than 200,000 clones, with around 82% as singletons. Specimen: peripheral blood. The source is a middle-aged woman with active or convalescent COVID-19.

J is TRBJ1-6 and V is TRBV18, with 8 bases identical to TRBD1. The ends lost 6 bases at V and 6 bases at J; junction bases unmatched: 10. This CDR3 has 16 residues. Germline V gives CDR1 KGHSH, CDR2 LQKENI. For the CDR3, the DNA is TGTGCCAGCTCCCCCGTCGAAGGACAGGGTAATTCACCCCTCCACTTT. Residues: CASSPVEGQGNSPLHF. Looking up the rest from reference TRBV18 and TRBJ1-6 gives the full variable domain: NAGVMQNPRHLVRRRGQEARLRCSPMKGHSHVYWYRQLPEEGLKFMVYLQKENIIDESGMPKERFSAEFPKEGPSILRIQQVVRGDSAAYFCASSPVEGQGNSPLHFGNGTRLTVT.

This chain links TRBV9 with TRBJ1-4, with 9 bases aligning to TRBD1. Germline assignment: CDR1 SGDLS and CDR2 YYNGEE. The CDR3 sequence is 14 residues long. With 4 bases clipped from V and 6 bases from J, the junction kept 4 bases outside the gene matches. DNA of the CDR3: TGTGCCAGCAGCCGGGACAGGGAATATGAAAAACTGTTTTTT. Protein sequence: CASSRDREYEKLFF.

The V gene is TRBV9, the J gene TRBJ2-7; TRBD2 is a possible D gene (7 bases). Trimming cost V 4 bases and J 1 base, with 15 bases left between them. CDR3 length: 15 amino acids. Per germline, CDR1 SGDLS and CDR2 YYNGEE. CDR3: CASSPEGGGSYEQYF. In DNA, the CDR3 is TGTGCCAGCAGCCCGGAGGGGGGGGGATCCTACGAGCAGTACTTC.

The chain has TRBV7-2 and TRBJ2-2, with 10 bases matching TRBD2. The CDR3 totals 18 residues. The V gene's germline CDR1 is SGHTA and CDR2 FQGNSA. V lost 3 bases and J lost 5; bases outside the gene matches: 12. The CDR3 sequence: CASSFRFPSGRRTGELFF. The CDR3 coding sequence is TGTGCCAGCAGCTTTCGATTTCCTAGCGGGAGAAGAACCGGGGAGCTGTTTTTT.

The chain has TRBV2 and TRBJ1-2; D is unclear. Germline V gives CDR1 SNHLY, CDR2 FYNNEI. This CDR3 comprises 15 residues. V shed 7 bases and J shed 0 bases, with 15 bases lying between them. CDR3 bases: TGTGCCAGCACCCAACAAGGAGGAACTAACTATGGCTACACCTTC. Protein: CASTQQGGTNYGYTF. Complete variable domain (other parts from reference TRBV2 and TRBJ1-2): EPEVTQTPSHQVTQMGQEVILRCVPISNHLYFYWYRQILGQKVEFLVSFYNNEISEKSEIFDDQFSVERPDGSNFTLKIRSTKLEDSAMYFCASTQQGGTNYGYTFGSGTRLTVV.

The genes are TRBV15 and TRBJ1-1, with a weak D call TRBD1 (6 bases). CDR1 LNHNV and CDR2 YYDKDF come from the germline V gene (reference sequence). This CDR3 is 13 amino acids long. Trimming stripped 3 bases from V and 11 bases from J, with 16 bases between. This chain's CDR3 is CATSRGPGTPAFF. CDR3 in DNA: TGTGCCACCAGCAGGGGTCCCGGGACACCGGCTTTCTTT.

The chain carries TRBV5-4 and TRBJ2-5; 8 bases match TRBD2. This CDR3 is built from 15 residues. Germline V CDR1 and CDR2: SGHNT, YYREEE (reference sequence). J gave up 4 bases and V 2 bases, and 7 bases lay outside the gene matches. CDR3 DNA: TGTGCCAGCAGCTTTCCGGCGGGGGGTCGAGAGACCCAGTACTTC. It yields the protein CASSFPAGGRETQYF.

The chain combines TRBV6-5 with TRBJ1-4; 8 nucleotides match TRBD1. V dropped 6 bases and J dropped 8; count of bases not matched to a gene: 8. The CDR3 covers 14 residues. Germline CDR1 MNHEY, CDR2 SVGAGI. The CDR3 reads CASSPMRQGEKLFF. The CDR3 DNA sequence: TGTGCCAGCAGCCCCATGAGACAGGGGGAAAAACTGTTTTTT.

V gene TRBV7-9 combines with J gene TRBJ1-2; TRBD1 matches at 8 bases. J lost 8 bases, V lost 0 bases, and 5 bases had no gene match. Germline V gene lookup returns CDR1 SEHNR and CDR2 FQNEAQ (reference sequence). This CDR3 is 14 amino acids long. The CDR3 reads CASSLAQGAKGYTF. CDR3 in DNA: TGTGCCAGCAGCTTAGCCCAGGGGGCGAAAGGCTACACCTTC. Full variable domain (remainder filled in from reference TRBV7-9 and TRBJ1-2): DTGVSQNPRHKITKRGQNVTFRCDPISEHNRLYWYRQTLGQGPEFLTYFQNEAQLEKSRLLSDRFSAERPKGSFSTLEIQRTEQGDSAMYLCASSLAQGAKGYTFGSGTRLTVV.

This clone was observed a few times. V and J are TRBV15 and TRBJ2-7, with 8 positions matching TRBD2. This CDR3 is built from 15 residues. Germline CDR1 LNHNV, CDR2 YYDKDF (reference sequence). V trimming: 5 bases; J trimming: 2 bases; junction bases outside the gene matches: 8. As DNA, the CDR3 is TGTGCCACCAGCGCCGGAGCGGGAGCAGCCTACGAGCAGTACTTC. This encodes CATSAGAGAAYEQYF.

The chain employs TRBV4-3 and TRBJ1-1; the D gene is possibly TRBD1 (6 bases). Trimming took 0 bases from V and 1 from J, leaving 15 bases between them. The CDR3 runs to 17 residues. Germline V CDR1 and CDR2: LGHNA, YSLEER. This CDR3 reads CASSQEYGRGANTEAFF. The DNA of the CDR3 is TGCGCCAGCAGCCAAGAATACGGCAGGGGCGCGAACACTGAAGCTTTCTTT.

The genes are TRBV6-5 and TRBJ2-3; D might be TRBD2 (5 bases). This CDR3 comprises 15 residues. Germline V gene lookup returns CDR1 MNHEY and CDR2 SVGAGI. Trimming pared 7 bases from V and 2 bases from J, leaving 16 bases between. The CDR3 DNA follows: TGTGCCAGCACCCTCCGGGGAGCGGTCACAGATACGCAGTATTTT. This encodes CASTLRGAVTDTQYF.

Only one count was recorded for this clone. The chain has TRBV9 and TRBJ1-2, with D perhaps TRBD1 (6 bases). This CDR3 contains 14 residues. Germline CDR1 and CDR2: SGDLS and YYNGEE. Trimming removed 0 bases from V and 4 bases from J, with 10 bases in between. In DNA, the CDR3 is TGTGCCAGCAGCGTAGATACAGGGACCTATGGCTACACCTTC. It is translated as CASSVDTGTYGYTF.

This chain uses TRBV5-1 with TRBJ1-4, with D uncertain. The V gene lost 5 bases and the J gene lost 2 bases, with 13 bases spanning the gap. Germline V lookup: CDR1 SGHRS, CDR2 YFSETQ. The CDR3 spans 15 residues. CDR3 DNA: TGCGCCAGCAGATCAACAGAGTCTACTAATGAAAAACTGTTTTTT. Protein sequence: CASRSTESTNEKLFF.

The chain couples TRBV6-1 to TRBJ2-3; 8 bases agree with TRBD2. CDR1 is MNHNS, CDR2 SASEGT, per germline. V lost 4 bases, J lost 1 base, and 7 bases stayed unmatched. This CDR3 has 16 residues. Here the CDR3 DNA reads TGTGCCAGCAGTGGGGGGACTAGGTTGGGCACAGATACGCAGTATTTT. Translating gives CASSGGTRLGTDTQYF.

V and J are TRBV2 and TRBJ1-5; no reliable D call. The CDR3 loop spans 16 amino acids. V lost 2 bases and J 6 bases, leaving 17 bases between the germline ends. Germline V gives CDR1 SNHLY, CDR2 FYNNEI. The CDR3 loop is CASSESVVIAVQPQHF. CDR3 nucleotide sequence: TGTGCCAGCAGTGAAAGTGTAGTTATAGCAGTTCAGCCCCAGCATTTT.

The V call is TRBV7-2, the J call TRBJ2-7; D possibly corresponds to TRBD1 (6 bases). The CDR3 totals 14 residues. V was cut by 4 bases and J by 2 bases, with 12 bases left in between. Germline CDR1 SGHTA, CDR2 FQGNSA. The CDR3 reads CASSSQGSAYEQYF. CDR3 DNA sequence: TGTGCCAGCAGCTCCCAGGGGAGTGCCTACGAGCAGTACTTC.

CDR3 nucleotides: TGTGCCAGCAGTTACTCGGACAGGGGGCCGGAGACCCAGTACTTC. Its protein is CASSYSDRGPETQYF. The gene calls are TRBV6-2 or TRBV6-3 and TRBJ2-5; 11 bases map to TRBD1. There are 15 residues in the CDR3. CDR1 and CDR2 (germline): MNHEY, SVGEGT. Trimming cost V 0 bases and J 5 bases; bases outside gene matches: 2.

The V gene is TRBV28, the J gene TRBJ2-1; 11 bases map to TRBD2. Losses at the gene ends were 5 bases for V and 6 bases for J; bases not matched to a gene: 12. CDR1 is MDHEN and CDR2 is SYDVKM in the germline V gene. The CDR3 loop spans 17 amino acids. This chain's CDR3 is CASSPPFASGGSNEQFF. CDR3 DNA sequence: TGTGCCAGCAGTCCCCCCTTTGCTAGCGGGGGGTCCAATGAGCAGTTCTTC.

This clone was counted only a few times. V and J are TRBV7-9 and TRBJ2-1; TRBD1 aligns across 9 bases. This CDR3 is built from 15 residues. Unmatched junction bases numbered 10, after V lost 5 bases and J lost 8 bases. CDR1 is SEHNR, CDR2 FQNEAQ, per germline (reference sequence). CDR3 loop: CASSVRDREVDEQFF. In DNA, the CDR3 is TGTGCCAGCAGCGTCCGGGACAGGGAGGTCGATGAGCAGTTCTTC.

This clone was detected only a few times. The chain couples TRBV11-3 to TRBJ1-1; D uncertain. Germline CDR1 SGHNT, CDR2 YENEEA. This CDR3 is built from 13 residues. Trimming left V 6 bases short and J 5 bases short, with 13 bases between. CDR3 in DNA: TGTGCCAGCAGTCCTAAGGAGAGTACTGAAGCTTTCTTT. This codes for CASSPKESTEAFF.

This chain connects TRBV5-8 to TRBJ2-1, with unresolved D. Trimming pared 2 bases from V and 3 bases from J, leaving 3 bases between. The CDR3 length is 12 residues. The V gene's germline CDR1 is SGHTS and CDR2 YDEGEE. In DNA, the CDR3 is TGTGCCAGCAGCTTTAACTACAATGAGCAGTTCTTC. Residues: CASSFNYNEQFF.

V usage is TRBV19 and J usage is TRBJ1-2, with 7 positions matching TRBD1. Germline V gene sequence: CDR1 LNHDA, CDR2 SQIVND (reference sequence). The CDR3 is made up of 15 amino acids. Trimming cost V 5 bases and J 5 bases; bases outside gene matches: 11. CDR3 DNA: TGTGCCAGTAGTCTCCCAGGGGTGGGACAGTATGGCTACACCTTC. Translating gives CASSLPGVGQYGYTF.